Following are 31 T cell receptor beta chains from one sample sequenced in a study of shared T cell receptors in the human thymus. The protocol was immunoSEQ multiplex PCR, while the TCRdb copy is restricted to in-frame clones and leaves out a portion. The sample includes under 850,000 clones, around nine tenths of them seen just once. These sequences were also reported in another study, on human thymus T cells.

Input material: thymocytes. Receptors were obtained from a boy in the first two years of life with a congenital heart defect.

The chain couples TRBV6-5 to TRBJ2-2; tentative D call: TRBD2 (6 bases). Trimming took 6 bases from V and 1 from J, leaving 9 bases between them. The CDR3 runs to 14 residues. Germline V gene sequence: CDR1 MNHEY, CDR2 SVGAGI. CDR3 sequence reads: CASSGTGNTGELFF. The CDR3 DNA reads TGTGCCAGCAGCGGGACTGGGAACACCGGGGAGCTGTTTTTT.

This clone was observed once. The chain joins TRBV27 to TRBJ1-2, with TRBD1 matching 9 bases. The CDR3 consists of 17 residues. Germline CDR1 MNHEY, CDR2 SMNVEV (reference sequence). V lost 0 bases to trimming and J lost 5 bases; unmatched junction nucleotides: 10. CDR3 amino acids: CASSLSGTGTLRYGYTF. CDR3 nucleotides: TGTGCCAGCAGTTTATCCGGGACAGGGACCCTAAGATATGGCTACACCTTC.

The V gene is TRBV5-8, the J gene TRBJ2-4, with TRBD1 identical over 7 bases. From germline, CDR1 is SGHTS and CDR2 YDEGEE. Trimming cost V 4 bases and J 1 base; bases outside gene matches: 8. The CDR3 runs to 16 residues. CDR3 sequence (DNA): TGTGCCAGCAGCGCCCAGGGGGATCTCGCCAAAAACATTCAGTACTTC. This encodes CASSAQGDLAKNIQYF.

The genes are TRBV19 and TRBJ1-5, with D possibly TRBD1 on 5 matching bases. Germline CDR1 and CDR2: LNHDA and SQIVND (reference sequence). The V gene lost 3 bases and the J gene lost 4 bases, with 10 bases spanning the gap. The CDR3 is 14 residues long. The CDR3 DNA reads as TGTGCCAGTAGTATTCACGGGGGAAATCAGCCCCAGCATTTT. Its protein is CASSIHGGNQPQHF.

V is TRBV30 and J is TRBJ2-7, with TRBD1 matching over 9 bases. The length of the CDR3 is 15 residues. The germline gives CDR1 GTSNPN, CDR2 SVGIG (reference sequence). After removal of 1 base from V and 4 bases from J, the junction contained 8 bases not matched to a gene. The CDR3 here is CAWSARDRVSYEQYF. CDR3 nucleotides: TGTGCCTGGAGTGCCCGGGACAGGGTCTCGTACGAGCAGTACTTC.

This CDR3 reads CASSPRDRRTEAFF. The CDR3 DNA reads TGTGCCAGCAGCCCGAGGGACAGGAGAACTGAAGCTTTCTTT. This chain joins TRBV7-3 and TRBJ1-1; 8 nucleotides agree with TRBD1. CDR3 length equals 14 residues. Per the germline V gene, CDR1 is SGHTA and CDR2 is FQGTGA. The ends lost 5 bases at V and 5 bases at J; junction bases unmatched: 7.

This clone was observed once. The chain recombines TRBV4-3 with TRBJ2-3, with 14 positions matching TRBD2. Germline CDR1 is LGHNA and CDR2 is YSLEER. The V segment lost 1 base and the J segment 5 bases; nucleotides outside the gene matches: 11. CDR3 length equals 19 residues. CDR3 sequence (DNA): TGCGCCAGCAGCCAAGGAGGGGGGGGACTAGCGGGAGTAGTAGATACGCAGTATTTT. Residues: CASSQGGGGLAGVVDTQYF.

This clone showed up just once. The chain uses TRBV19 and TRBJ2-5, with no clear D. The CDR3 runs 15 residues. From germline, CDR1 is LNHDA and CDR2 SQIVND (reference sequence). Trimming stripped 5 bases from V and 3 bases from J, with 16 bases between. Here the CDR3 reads CASSGQQSIEETQYF. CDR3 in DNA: TGTGCCAGTAGTGGCCAACAGTCGATCGAAGAGACCCAGTACTTC.

The CDR3 region has the DNA TGTGCCAGCAGCTTGGGCGGGAGGCTGAGCTCCTACAATGAGCAGTTCTTC. As protein: CASSLGGRLSSYNEQFF. The V gene is TRBV5-4, the J gene TRBJ2-1; TRBD2 matches 8 bases. This CDR3 is 17 amino acids long. V was pared by 0 bases and J by 0 bases, with 5 bases of the junction left unmatched. Germline CDR1 and CDR2: SGHNT and YYREEE (reference sequence).

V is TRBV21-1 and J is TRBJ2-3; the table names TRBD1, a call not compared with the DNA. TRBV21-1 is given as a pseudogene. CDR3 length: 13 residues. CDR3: CASPRDRMDTQYF. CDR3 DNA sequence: TGTGCCAGCCCCCGGGACAGGATGGATACGCAGTATTTT.

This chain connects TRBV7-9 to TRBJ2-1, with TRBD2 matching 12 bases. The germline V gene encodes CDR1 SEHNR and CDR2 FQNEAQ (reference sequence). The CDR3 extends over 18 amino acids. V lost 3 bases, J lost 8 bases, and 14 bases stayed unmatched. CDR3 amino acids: CASSFTLTTSGSKDEQFF. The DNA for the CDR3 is TGTGCCAGCAGCTTCACCCTTACGACTAGCGGGAGTAAGGATGAGCAGTTCTTC. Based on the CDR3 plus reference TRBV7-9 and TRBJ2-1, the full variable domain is DTGVSQNPRHKITKRGQNVTFRCDPISEHNRLYWYRQTLGQGPEFLTYFQNEAQLEKSRLLSDRFSAERPKGSFSTLEIQRTEQGDSAMYLCASSFTLTTSGSKDEQFFGPGTRLTVL.

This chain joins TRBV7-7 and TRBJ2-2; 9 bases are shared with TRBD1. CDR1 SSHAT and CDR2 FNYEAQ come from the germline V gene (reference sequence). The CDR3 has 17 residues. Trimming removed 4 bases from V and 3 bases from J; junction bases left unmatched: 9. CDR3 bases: TGTGCCAGCAGCTCGCACCGGGACAGGGATGACACCGGGGAGCTGTTTTTT. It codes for CASSSHRDRDDTGELFF.

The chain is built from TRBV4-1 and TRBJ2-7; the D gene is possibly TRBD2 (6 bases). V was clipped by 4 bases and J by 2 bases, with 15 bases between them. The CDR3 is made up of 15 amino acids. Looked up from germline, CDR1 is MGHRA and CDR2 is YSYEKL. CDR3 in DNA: TGCGCCAGCAGCCTTCGGCGGGACGCCACCTACGAGCAGTACTTC. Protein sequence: CASSLRRDATYEQYF.

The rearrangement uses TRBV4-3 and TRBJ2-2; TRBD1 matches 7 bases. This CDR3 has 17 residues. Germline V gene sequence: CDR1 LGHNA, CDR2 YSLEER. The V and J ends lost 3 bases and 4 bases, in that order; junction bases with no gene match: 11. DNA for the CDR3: TGCGCCAGCAGCCAGGGCCGGGACAGCTCCTTCACCGGGGAGCTGTTTTTT. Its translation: CASSQGRDSSFTGELFF.

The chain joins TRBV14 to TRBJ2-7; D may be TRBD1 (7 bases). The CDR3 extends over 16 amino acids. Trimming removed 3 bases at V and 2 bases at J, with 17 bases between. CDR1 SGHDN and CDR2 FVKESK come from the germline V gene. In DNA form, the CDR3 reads TGTGCCAGCAGCCAGCAGGGCGGGACAGTGACCTACGAGCAGTACTTC. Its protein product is CASSQQGGTVTYEQYF.

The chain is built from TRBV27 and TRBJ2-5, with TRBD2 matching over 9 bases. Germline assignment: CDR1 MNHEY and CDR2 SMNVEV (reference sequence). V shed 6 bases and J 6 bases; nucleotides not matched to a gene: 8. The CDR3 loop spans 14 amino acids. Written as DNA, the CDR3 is TGTGCCAGCAGGGGACTAGCCGGGGCAAAGACCCAGTACTTC. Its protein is CASRGLAGAKTQYF.

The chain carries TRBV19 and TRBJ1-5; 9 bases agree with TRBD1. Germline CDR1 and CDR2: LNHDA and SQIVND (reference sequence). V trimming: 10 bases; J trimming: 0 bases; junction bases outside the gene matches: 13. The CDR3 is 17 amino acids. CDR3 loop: CATNSNRGPYSNQPQHF. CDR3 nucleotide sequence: TGTGCCACTAATTCAAACAGGGGGCCCTATAGCAATCAGCCCCAGCATTTT.

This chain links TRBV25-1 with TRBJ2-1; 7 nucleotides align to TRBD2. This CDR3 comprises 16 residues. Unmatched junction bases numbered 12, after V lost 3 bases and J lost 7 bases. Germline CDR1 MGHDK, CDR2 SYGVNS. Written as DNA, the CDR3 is TGTGCCAGCAGTGAGATGGTGGGAGGGCCGAGGAATGAGCAGTTCTTC. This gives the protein CASSEMVGGPRNEQFF.

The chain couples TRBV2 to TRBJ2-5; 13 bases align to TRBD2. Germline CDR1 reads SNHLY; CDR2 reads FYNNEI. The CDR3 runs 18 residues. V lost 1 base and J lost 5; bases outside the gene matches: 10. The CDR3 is CASSEGLAGGAEGETQYF. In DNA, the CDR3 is TGTGCCAGCAGTGAAGGACTAGCGGGAGGAGCTGAGGGTGAGACCCAGTACTTC.

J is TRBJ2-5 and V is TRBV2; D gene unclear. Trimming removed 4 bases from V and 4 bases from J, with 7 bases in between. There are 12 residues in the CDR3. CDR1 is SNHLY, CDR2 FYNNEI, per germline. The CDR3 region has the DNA TGTGCCAGCAGTGGTGTCGGAGAGACCCAGTACTTC. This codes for CASSGVGETQYF.

CDR3 loop: CASNTGQGPYEQYF. The CDR3 nucleotides are TGTGCCAGCAATACAGGACAGGGCCCCTACGAGCAGTACTTC. The chain couples TRBV6-1 to TRBJ2-7, with 8 bases fitting TRBD1. This CDR3 has 14 amino acids. Per germline, CDR1 MNHNS and CDR2 SASEGT. Germline trimming cut 7 bases from V and 2 bases from J; bases unmatched to any gene: 7.

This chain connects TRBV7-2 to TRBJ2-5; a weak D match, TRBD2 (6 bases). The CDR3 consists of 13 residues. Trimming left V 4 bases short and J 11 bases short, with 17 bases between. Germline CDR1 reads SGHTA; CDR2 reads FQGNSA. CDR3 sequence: CASSSRITGEQYF. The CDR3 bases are TGTGCCAGCAGCTCGCGAATCACGGGGGAGCAGTACTTC.

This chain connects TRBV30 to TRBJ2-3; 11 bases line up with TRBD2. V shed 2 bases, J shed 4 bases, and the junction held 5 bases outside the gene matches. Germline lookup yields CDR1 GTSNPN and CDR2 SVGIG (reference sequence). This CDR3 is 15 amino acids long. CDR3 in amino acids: CAWSNSGRAADTQYF. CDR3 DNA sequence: TGTGCCTGGAGTAATAGCGGGAGGGCCGCAGATACGCAGTATTTT.

The CDR3 nucleotides are TGTGCCATCAGGCGATTCATACCTGAGACAGGGATGTACTATGGCTACACCTTC. It yields the protein CAIRRFIPETGMYYGYTF. The gene calls are TRBV10-3 and TRBJ1-2; 7 bases align to TRBD1. This CDR3 has 18 amino acids. V dropped 6 bases and J dropped 3; count of bases not matched to a gene: 19. Germline CDR1 reads ENHRY; CDR2 reads SYGVKD.

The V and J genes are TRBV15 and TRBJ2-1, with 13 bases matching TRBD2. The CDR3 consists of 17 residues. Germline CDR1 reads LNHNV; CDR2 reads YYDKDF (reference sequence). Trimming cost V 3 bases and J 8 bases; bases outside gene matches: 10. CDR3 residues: CATSRLKGLAGIYEQFF. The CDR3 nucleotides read TGTGCCACCAGCAGGCTAAAGGGACTAGCGGGAATCTATGAGCAGTTCTTC.

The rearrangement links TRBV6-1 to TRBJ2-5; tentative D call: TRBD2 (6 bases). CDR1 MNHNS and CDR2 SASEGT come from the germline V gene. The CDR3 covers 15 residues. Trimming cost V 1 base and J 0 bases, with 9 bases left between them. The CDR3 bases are TGTGCCAGCAGTGAAGTGGGGGGATACCAAGAGACCCAGTACTTC. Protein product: CASSEVGGYQETQYF.

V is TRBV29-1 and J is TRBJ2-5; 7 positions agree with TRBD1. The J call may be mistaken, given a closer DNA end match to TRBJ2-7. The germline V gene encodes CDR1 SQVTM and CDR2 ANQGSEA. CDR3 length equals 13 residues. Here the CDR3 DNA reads TGCAGCGTGGCACAGGGGTTTTCCTACGAGCAGTACTTC. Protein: CSVAQGFSYEQYF.

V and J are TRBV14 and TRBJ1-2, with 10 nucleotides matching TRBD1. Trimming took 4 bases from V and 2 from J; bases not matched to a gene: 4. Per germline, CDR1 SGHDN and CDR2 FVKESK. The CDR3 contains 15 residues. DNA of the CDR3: TGTGCCAGCAGCCGAGACAGGGGGCTGAACTATGGCTACACCTTC. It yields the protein CASSRDRGLNYGYTF. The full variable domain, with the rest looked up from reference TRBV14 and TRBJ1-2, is EAGVTQFPSHSVIEKGQTVTLRCDPISGHDNLYWYRRVMGKEIKFLLHFVKESKQDESGMPNNRFLAERTGGTYSTLKVQPAELEDSGVYFCASSRDRGLNYGYTFGSGTRLTVV.

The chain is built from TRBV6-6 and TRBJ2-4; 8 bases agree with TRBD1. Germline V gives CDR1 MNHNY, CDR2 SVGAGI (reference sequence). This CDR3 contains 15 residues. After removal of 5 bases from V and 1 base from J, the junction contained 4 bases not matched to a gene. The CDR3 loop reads CASSARQGAKNIQYF. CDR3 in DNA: TGTGCCAGCAGTGCCCGACAGGGGGCCAAAAACATTCAGTACTTC.

CDR3 loop: CASSTGTGLNTEAFF. CDR3 DNA: TGTGCCAGCAGCACCGGGACAGGTTTGAACACTGAAGCTTTCTTT. The chain uses TRBV4-2 and TRBJ1-1; 8 bases fit TRBD1. The V and J ends lost 5 bases and 0 bases, in that order; junction bases with no gene match: 5. The CDR3 spans 15 residues. The V gene's germline CDR1 is LGHNA and CDR2 YNFKEQ.

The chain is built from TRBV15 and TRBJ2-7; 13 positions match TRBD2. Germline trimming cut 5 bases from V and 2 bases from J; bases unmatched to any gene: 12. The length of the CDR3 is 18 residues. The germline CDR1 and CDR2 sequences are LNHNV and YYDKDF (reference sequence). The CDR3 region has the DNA TGTGCCACCAGCGAGCCGGGACTAGCGGGATCTTCTCCCTACGAGCAGTACTTC. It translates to CATSEPGLAGSSPYEQYF.